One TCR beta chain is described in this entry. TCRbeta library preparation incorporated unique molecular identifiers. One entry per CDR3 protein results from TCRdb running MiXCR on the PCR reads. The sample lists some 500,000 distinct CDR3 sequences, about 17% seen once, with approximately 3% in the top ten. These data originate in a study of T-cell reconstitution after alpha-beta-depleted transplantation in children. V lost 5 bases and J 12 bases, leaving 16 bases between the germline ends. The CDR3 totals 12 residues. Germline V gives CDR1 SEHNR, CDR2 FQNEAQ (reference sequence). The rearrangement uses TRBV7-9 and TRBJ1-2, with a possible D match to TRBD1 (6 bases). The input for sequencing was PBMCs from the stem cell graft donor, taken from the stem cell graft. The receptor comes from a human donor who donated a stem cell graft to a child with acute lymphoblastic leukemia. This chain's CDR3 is CASSATDRLDTF. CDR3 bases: TGTGCCAGCAGCGCAACCGACAGGTTGGACACCTTC.